This T cell receptor beta chain was obtained from a study of blood T cells in healthy people across ages. Using a J-beta primer mix together with a sample-barcoded 5' primer, a second PCR was run for roughly 7 to 11 cycles. TCRdb passed the 5' RACE reads through MiXCR, listing each CDR3 protein once. The sample yields roughly 1,100,000 distinct CDR3 sequences, around 25% seen once. Per germline, CDR1 KGHDR and CDR2 SFDVKD. The CDR3 spans 19 residues. V was trimmed by 1 base and J by 0 bases, leaving 18 bases between them. This clonotype occurred a few times. Separately, the same data were catalogued under a study of T cells of mothers and their children.

This TCR came from a girl aged 2 to 10 in good health. The chain joins TRBV24-1 to TRBJ1-5; D not resolved. Sequencing used blood. CDR3 residues: CATSDFHSPDLYSNQPQHF. The CDR3 DNA follows: TGTGCCACCAGTGATTTTCACAGCCCAGATTTGTATAGCAATCAGCCCCAGCATTTT.